This note documents a single TCR beta chain sequence. The target of this receptor is not known. Base-call qualities are not available, and no considerably larger clone is one nucleotide away. The CDR3 measures 12 amino acids from cysteine to phenylalanine. Only CDR3 DNA is held: 36 bases, read in frame from base 1. CDR1 SGHAT and CDR2 FQNNGV are derived from the germline V gene. Trimming takes 3 bases from V and 5 bases from J, and the germline ends sit 7 bases apart. The cohort was made up of about 670 healthy bone marrow donors. All cohort members were sampled while nominally healthy, although unrecorded immune exposures were likely present. The donor was CMV seropositive and was included in the group of some 290 seropositive cohort members. Each donor provided a peripheral blood sample, and peripheral blood mononuclear cells were used for TCR beta sequencing. The Qiagen DNeasy Blood Extraction Kit was used to extract genomic DNA from the blood cell samples.

The sample comes from a study of cytomegalovirus exposure and HLA in healthy donors (dated 2017 in TCRdb). Regarding the research as a whole: In an earlier analysis of under 750 of the donors, 276 Gb of sequence data and some 100 million unique TCR beta sequences from 150 million to 200 million T cells were reported. Approximately 310 gigabases of sequencing data and tens of millions of unique TCR sequences were included in an early release covering over 600 HLA-typed donors. Of the 398 genotyped donors, 75% to 85% were placed in the genetic ancestry cluster associated with self-reported Caucasian donors. The study aimed to test whether signatures of past pathogen exposure could be identified by cataloging public T cell receptors. The T cell repertoires of several hundred subjects were profiled by immunosequencing and related to cytomegalovirus serostatus. Besides the first cohort of approximately 670 subjects, a separate validation cohort made up of 120 different subjects was used. To predict cytomegalovirus infection status, the study combined high-throughput TCR immunosequencing, statistical association of individual TCRs with disease status, and machine learning. A later analysis re-examined previously published TCR beta repertoires from 610 or so donors and added high-resolution HLA genotyping to investigate patterns of TCR occurrence. Rather than drawing on any new phenotypic data, the later analysis identified candidate immune exposures from TCR beta sequences and the way those sequences occurred across donors. An earlier analysis of approximately 630 of the donors applied high-throughput TCR beta sequencing to assess whether each TCR beta V gene segment acted as functional or pseudogenic. Alongside the repertoire data, information on donor age, sex, ethnicity and CMV serostatus was compiled. Genome-wide SNP genotypes for about 65% of the 666 donors were used in a later genetic analysis, which treated that subset as a discovery cohort. All discovery cohort repertoires had been generated using a single sequencing platform. HLA typing included class I and class II loci at four-digit resolution. Typing coverage differed by locus: A, B, C, DRB1 and DQB1 were typed in roughly 620-630 donors, DQA1 in about 560, DPA1 in 600 to 610, and DPB1 in 450 to 490. Roughly 5 DR-DQ haplotypes were handled as single units for association and clustering because linkage in the cohort was strong. Among about 390 genotyped donors of the cohort, an average of 235,054 unique TCR beta nucleotide sequences were sequenced per donor, approximately 20% of them non-productive.

Libraries came from the immunoSEQ multiplex PCR assay. The multiplex PCR relied on a mix of 60 forward primers for TCR Vbeta segments and 13 reverse primers for TCR Jbeta segments. Amplification of the CDR3 region of rearranged TCR beta genes was performed with a multiplex PCR assay on genomic DNA. The amplified TCR beta libraries were sequenced on the Illumina HiSeq System as 87-base-pair reads. On the authors' methods: Across the roughly 700 repertoires, a later analysis counted 78 million or so unique TCR beta chains, around 11 million of which were shared by at least two donors. Raw reads were error-corrected and collapsed into unique sequences by a nearest-neighbor algorithm in which closely related sequences were merged to remove PCR and sequencing errors. Alignment of CDR3 sequences to IMGT reference sequences was used to assign V, D and J gene segments. For a sequence to be retained, a match of at least six nucleotides to both a V gene segment and a J gene segment was required. Rearrangements were classified as productive when the CDR3 lacked stop codons and remained in frame with V and J, and all other rearrangements were classified as non-productive. CDR3 was defined by IMGT convention, running from the second conserved V-encoded cysteine to the conserved J-encoded phenylalanine. Sequences without an unambiguous match to a single V gene segment were excluded from the earlier analysis of over 500 of the donors. An earlier analysis of several hundred of the donors called V segments functional above 56.7% productive rearrangements and segregating when the between-donor standard deviation exceeded 5%. A statistical classification framework was built for diagnosing cytomegalovirus status from the catalog of TCR beta chain sequences. A later analysis assigned V and J genes by comparing TCR nucleotide sequences with IMGT/GENE-DB human TR gene sequences. In a later analysis, CDR3 sequences and most-parsimonious VDJ recombination scenarios were assigned using the TCRdist pipeline. In a later analysis, every TCR beta chain was defined by the combination of its CDR3 amino acid sequence and its V-gene family, and reads without a unique V-gene family were dropped. A later analysis removed 600 or so highly shared, low-generation-probability nucleotide sequences to deal with suspected cross-contamination and a sequencing artifact. A later analysis calculated a clonal expansion index for each public chain from normalized within-repertoire ranks of inferred template counts. A later analysis computed generation probabilities with a VDJ recombination model fitted to out-of-frame rearrangements, and checked the results against IGoR. In a later analysis, hypergeometric tests were used to score TCR-TCR, TCR-HLA and TCR-CMV co-occurrence, with a repertoire-size bias correction applied to TCR pairs. False discovery rates were estimated in a later analysis by permuting HLA or CMV assignments 20 times. In a later analysis, co-occurring TCRs were grouped using DBSCAN, with TCRdist sequence similarity added in when clustering inside HLA-allele-positive subsets. Repertoires with fewer than 30,000 or more than 120,000 public chains were left out of co-occurrence clustering, as were a handful of repertoires with anomalous nucleotide sharing. TCRdb carries this immuneACCESS record with in-frame sequences only. Its versions omit some clonotypes, under half of them owing to an unresolved V gene in the studies checked, with the rest unexplained. The DNA was the basis for D and trimming; V, J and clone size are from that table. In all, the sample holds more than 95,000 clones, and around 68% of those were seen once. The top ten clones comprise roughly 12% of the sample.

The research as a whole found: In vitro tests confirmed that three of the cytomegalovirus-associated TCR beta chains recognize cytomegalovirus antigens. In a later analysis, HLA-associated TCR beta chains were found to be more clonally expanded and to have lower generation probabilities than equally common non-associated chains. A cluster of highly shared sequence variants was judged likely to represent a technical artifact of the sequencing pipeline. The authors suggested that the approach could potentially be extended to other disease states and immunological phenotypes. Linkage disequilibrium might explain the correlated functional status among segregating V segments, but an unknown experimental factor could not be excluded. In both the original and validation cohorts, the classifier was reported to diagnose cytomegalovirus status with high specificity and sensitivity. In a later genetic analysis, a missense DCLRE1C variant was associated with V-gene and J-gene trimming of TCR beta chains, and the association was replicated in an independent cohort. Because some donors lacked HLA typing at each locus, the association tests relied only on the typed subset. Some IMGT-functional V segments, including TRBV6-2 and TRBV6-3, could not be told apart with the 87-base-pair reads, so those segments were excluded. When HLA alleles, especially DR and DQ, strongly co-occurred, TCR associations were difficult to assign to individual alleles. At a false discovery rate of 0.05, a later analysis linked 15,000 to 20,000 TCR beta sequences to specific HLA alleles. Broadly in line with IMGT annotations, most TCR beta V segments showed up in productive rearrangements about 90% or about 30% of the time in an earlier analysis of several hundred of the donors. A later analysis found that most CMV-associated TCR beta chains appeared HLA-restricted, with HLA associations seemingly driven largely by CMV exposure. Several of the top co-occurrence clusters appeared to be linked to parvovirus B19, influenza, CMV and Epstein-Barr virus, according to a later analysis. Sequencing depth was assumed to be roughly uniform across donors in the presence/absence analyses, though that assumption may not hold. In this cohort, only TCR beta chains were sequenced, and detectable features were limited by the absence of alpha or paired-chain data. Compared with the roughly 720-donor mean, donors in an Asian-associated ancestry cluster had fewer N-insertions in productive TCRs, according to a later genetic analysis. Because counts were too low, seventeen rarely observed V segments, including chromosome 9 orphons, were excluded from the earlier analysis of 587 of the donors. A further reported finding was that TCR beta sequences accurately predicted the HLA-A and HLA-B alleles for most subjects in the first cohort. A total of around 150 TCR beta chains were listed by the study as associated with cytomegalovirus. For the cohort, immune exposure information was limited to CMV serostatus. Most TCR sequences were seen in very few donors, while some public TCRs were found in many individuals. In a later analysis, the rate of TCR association differed among HLA loci, with DRB1 alleles having the most associated TCRs and HLA-C alleles having the fewest.

The clonotype was recovered from a woman in her forties or fifties in good health and CMV-seropositive. The sequenced sample was PBMCs. The sequence joins TRBV11-2 to TRBJ1-1, with a weak D call of TRBD1 (5 bases match). The CDR3 here reads CASSFGGTEAFF. The nucleotide sequence is given as TGTGCCAGCAGCTTCGGGGGGACTGAAGCTTTCTTT.